The sequence of this TCR beta chain was determined in a study of T cells in Graves' hyperthyroidism and ophthalmopathy. Amplification yielded TCR beta CDR3 regions, with RNA transcripts as the source. The TCR CDR3 first-round RT-PCR relied on the HTBI primer set. TCRdb itself ran the multiplex PCR reads through MiXCR, one entry per CDR3 protein. Seen here are almost 350,000 distinct CDR3 sequences, 15% to 20% observed once, and the top ten hold 15%. CDR1 KGHDR and CDR2 SFDVKD come from the germline V gene. The CDR3 extends over 13 amino acids. V lost 6 bases to trimming and J lost 5 bases, with 13 bases between them.

The sequencing input was blood. The chain combines TRBV24-1 with TRBJ2-7, with D possibly TRBD1 on 6 matching bases. The sequence was obtained from a woman in her 40s with Graves' ophthalmopathy. DNA of the CDR3: TGTGCCACCAGTCTGGCAGGGGTTAACGAGCAGTACTTC. This sequence encodes CATSLAGVNEQYF.